This TCR beta chain was captured in a study of response to subunit inactivated influenza vaccine. TCRdb used MiXCR to reprocess the RT-PCR reads, holding one entry per CDR3 protein. Of about 570,000 distinct CDR3 sequences detected, around 11% appear once; the ten largest clones hold roughly 10%. Broader study findings: Authors suggested each seasonal influenza vaccination recruits few new T cells.

The CDR3 runs to 15 residues. V was pared by 3 bases and J by 0 bases, with 13 bases between. The germline gives CDR1 SQVTM, CDR2 ANQGSEA. This clonotype was seen more than once but under ten times. Its antigen is still unknown. The clonotype originates from a man aged 45-60 years who received an inactivated influenza vaccine. Sequenced here: PBMCs from blood, sampled on the day of vaccination. This chain connects TRBV29-1 to TRBJ2-3, with D perhaps matching TRBD2 (6 bases). The CDR3 nucleotides are TGCAGCGTTGACGGAGGGGTTCGAAGCACAGATACGCAGTATTTT. Its translation: CSVDGGVRSTDTQYF.